This is a list of T cell receptor beta chains from one sample in a study of technical replicates of blood from a handful of donors. The method was immunoSEQ multiplex PCR; TCRdb's version includes in-frame clones alone and lacks a portion of them. The sample lists tens of thousands of clones, around nine tenths seen once, with approximately 4.7% in the top ten. The specimen was PBMCs. Receptors were obtained from a human donor in good health. Some clones in this sample may be carry-over from other donors' samples. The CDR3 runs from the conserved cysteine through the conserved F or W. A D gene is named only where the DNA matches it firmly. Clone sizes are given selectively: once, few, many, or a class where the clone is expanded.

V gene	D gene	clone size	J gene	CDR3 DNA	CDR3 protein
TRBV19	TRBD2	-	TRBJ2-3	TGTGCCAGTAGTGAGGTCAGGCTAGCGGGATTCTCAGATACGCAGTATTTT	CASSEVRLAGFSDTQYF
TRBV5-1	-	once	TRBJ2-1	TGCGCCAGCAGCTCCACGGGCCAGGGCCCCTACAATGAGCAGTTCTTC	CASSSTGQGPYNEQFF
TRBV4-1	-	-	TRBJ2-2	TGCGCCAGCAGCCAAGCCTCGGCGGGGTCCGGGGAGCTGTTTTTT	CASSQASAGSGELFF
TRBV9	-	-	TRBJ2-7	TGTGCCAGCAGCTCAGGGCTCGAGCAGTACTTC	CASSSGLEQYF
TRBV9	-	-	TRBJ2-1	TGTGCCAGCAGTAGGGGCTGGGCAATGGATGAGCAGTTCTTC	CASSRGWAMDEQFF
TRBV7-3	TRBD1	-	TRBJ1-1	TGTGCCAGCAGCTTAACAGGGGGCGAAACTGAAGCTTTCTTT	CASSLTGGETEAFF
TRBV2	-	-	TRBJ1-2	TGTGCCAGCAGTGTTCAGACAGGAAGAGGCTACACCTTC	CASSVQTGRGYTF
TRBV6-5	-	-	TRBJ1-5	TGTGCCAGCAGTTACCCGAGCAATCAGCCCCAGCATTTT	CASSYPSNQPQHF
TRBV18	TRBD1	-	TRBJ1-1	TGTGCCAGCTCGCTCGGACAGGGGGCTCTCACTGAAGCTTTCTTT	CASSLGQGALTEAFF
TRBV6-6	TRBD2	-	TRBJ2-1	TGTGCCAGCAGTTCCCCGGGACTAGCGGGACCAAATGAGCAGTTCTTC	CASSSPGLAGPNEQFF
TRBV2	-	-	TRBJ2-3	TGTGCCAGCAGCCGTACAGGGTTCGTCGCAGATACGCAGTATTTT	CASSRTGFVADTQYF
TRBV11-3	-	-	TRBJ2-3	TGTGCCAGCAGTAGAGGGAGGACCACAGATACGCAGTATTTT	CASSRGRTTDTQYF